The TCR beta chain under discussion was sequenced for a study of cytomegalovirus exposure and HLA in healthy donors. As for this clone: This may stem from a read error, because a much larger clone lies one nucleotide away.

The method was immunoSEQ multiplex PCR; TCRdb's version includes in-frame clones alone and lacks a portion of them. Of some 150,000 clones listed, roughly 89% are singletons. J lost 0 bases, V lost 5 bases, and 6 bases had no gene match. Germline lookup yields CDR1 MNHEY and CDR2 SVGAGI. The CDR3 has 15 residues. Sequencing input: PBMCs. The sequence came from a woman aged 30 to 39 in good health and CMV-seronegative. J is TRBJ2-5 and V is TRBV6-5; 7 bases fit TRBD1. The CDR3 nucleotides are TGTGCCAGCAGTGGACAGGAACAGTACCAAGAGACCCAGTACTTC. The encoded protein is CASSGQEQYQETQYF.